The TCR beta chain under discussion was sequenced for a study of response to subunit inactivated influenza vaccine. The CDR3 covers 15 residues. Trimming pared 0 bases from V and 1 base from J, leaving 9 bases between. The germline CDR1 and CDR2 sequences are LNHNV and YYDKDF (reference sequence). Overall study findings and caveats: With each seasonal influenza vaccination, the authors suggested, few new T cells are recruited.

TCRdb itself ran the RT-PCR reads through MiXCR, one entry per CDR3 protein. This table holds fewer than 800,000 distinct CDR3 sequences, more than 15% found once. The table lists this clonotype with a few counts. Its matching antigen is unknown. Sequenced here: PBMCs from blood, sampled 11 to 12 days after vaccination. The rearrangement joins TRBV15 to TRBJ1-1; no reliable D call. This TCR came from a man aged 50-60 years who received an inactivated influenza vaccine. The CDR3 sequence is CATSRDRKSNTEAFF. CDR3 coding DNA: TGTGCCACCAGCAGAGATCGAAAGTCGAACACTGAAGCTTTCTTT.